This T cell receptor (beta chain) emerged from a study of cytomegalovirus exposure and HLA in healthy donors. In regard to this clone: Its cognate antigen is unknown.

The PCR was carried out with 60 Vbeta primers and 13 Jbeta primers. Libraries were prepared by immunoSEQ multiplex PCR; TCRdb keeps only in-frame clonotypes and omits some of them. The sample shows about 190,000 clones, more than 70% of them seen only once. Study-wide findings and caveats: An analysis was carried out later, and it reportedly showed fewer N-insertions in an Asian-associated ancestry cluster than the approximately 610-donor mean. The authors later found most CMV-associated TCR beta chains appeared HLA-restricted. Investigators reported 150 to 200 TCR beta chains as tied to cytomegalovirus. Most TCR beta V segments were productive about 87% or about 30% of the time in an earlier analysis.

CDR1 and CDR2 from the germline V gene are MNHNY and SVGAGI (reference sequence). V dropped 7 bases and J dropped 6; count of bases not matched to a gene: 9. This CDR3 is built from 15 residues. The source material was PBMCs. The gene calls are TRBV6-6 and TRBJ1-5, with TRBD1 matching 10 bases. The source is a man aged 30 to 39 in good health and CMV-seropositive. The CDR3 DNA is TGTGCCAGCAAGAACCGGGACAGGGGAAGTCAGCCCCAGCATTTT. Translation: CASKNRDRGSQPQHF.